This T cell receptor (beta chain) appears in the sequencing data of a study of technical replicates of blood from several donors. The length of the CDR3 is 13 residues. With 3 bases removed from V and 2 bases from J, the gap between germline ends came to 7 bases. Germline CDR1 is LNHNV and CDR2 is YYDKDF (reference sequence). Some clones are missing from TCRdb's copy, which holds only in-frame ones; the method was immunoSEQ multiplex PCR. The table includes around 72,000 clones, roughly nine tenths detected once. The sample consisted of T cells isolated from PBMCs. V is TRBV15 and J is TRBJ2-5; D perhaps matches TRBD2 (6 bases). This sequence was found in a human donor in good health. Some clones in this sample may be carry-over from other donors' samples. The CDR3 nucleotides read TGTGCCACCAGCAGGGGACTTCAAGAGACCCAGTACTTC. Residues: CATSRGLQETQYF.